The sequence of this T cell receptor (beta chain) was determined in a study of CD8 T cells in ankylosing spondylitis. Findings of the study overall: Peripheral blood held disease-linked clones only at relatively low frequency, and these were CD8+. Blood from ankylosing spondylitis patients appeared to carry a characteristic roughly 8-variant TCR beta motif. Researchers reportedly found disease-linked clones significantly enriched in matched ankylosing spondylitis synovial fluid.

TCRdb redid the calling of the 5' RACE reads with MiXCR, one entry per CDR3 protein. The sample records 700,000 to 1,000,000 distinct CDR3 sequences, roughly 10% being singletons. This clonotype was counted many times. The antigen is unknown. The V end lost 6 bases, the J end lost 1 base, and 14 bases lay between the germline ends. Germline V gene lookup returns CDR1 DFQATT and CDR2 SNEGSKA (reference sequence). This CDR3 has 14 residues. The TCR comes from a male donor with ankylosing spondylitis. The chain employs TRBV20-1 and TRBJ2-3, with no clear D. The specimen was blood, either unsorted or a sorted T cell fraction (not recorded which). CDR3 nucleotides: TGCAGTGCCGTGTCTTTACGGGGCACAGATACGCAGTATTTT. Protein product: CSAVSLRGTDTQYF.